This T cell receptor (beta chain) was sequenced for a study of blood T cell repertoires in COVID-19 (dated by TCRdb to the early 2020s). Broadly, across the study: Samples from collaborators originated in the United States, Italy and Spain and spanned both the acute and convalescent phases of COVID-19. The prospective study material was composed of cDNA or gDNA derived from T cells, B-cell-depleted T cells, or PBMCs. Subjects who had been exposed to COVID-19, were actively infected with it, or had recovered from it provided the deeply sampled blood TCRbeta repertoires that made up the dataset. The repertoires were made available in a free public database intended to serve as a resource for research on the immune response to SARS-CoV-2. Samples were obtained from the ongoing ImmuneRACE study (first 160 participants) and from some 1,200 subjects provided by 6 global collaborators. Sample metadata almost always included a de-identified subject ID, COVID-19 status, age in years and sex. Where available, HLA class I and class II types were obtained from metadata supplied by the sample provider rather than from assay-based typing. Broader findings and caveats from the paper: Clinical and demographic metadata were provided uncurated, with the amount varying by source and participant.

This clone was observed a single time. Its antigen remains unidentified. No quality values exist for individual bases; no much larger clone is one base distant. TCRbeta CDR3 regions were amplified from genomic DNA using the immunoSEQ Assay, a bias-controlled multiplex PCR. The study's processing was this. The number of nucleated cells in each sample was estimated from the amplification of reference gene primers within the assay. Sequence reads were collapsed and filtered to measure the absolute abundance of every unique TCRbeta CDR3 rearrangement. For each sample, productive Simpson clonality was calculated as the square root of Simpson's diversity index over productive rearrangements. Sourced from immuneACCESS, this table was stored by TCRdb with only in-frame sequences that have V and J called. A share of the clones is absent; for the studies checked, an unresolved V gene accounts for under half, and the remainder has no known explanation. The V and J calls and clone size come from that table; D and trimming were worked out from the DNA. The sample table records under 200,000 clones; around 82% of these occur just once. Of the sample, around 5.2% is held by the ten largest clones.

In the prospective study, participants were 18 to 89 years old, resided in about two dozen geographic areas of the United States, and were enrolled through a virtual design. In the prospective study, cohorts were assigned on the basis of participant-reported clinical history obtained from a screening survey and a study questionnaire. Mobile phlebotomists in the prospective study collected whole blood, serum and a nasopharyngeal or oropharyngeal swab from every participant. Participants in the prospective study had the option to provide additional blood draws and questionnaires over an approximately 2-month period. Before DNA extraction, blood samples from the prospective study were shipped at room temperature or frozen. Material: PBMCs or T cells enriched from blood (not recorded which). The TCR originated in a woman aged 60-70 years with acute COVID-19.

The base sequence is TGTGCCAGCAGCTCCCTTCGGGCGGGGGGGAGCACAGATACGCAGTATTTT. Its coded protein is CASSSLRAGGSTDTQYF. The chain was built from TRBV7-8 and TRBJ2-3; a stretch of 9 junction bases matches TRBD2. The germline V gene provides CDR1 SGHVS and CDR2 FQNEAQ. The V end gives up 4 bases and the J end 0 bases, leaving 8 bases in the junction not matched to a gene. There are 17 amino acids in the CDR3, from cysteine to phenylalanine inclusive. The CDR3 DNA has 51 bases and is translated from base 1.